Listed below are T cell receptor beta chains from one sample, sequenced in a study of cytomegalovirus exposure and HLA in healthy donors. Some clones are missing from TCRdb's copy, which holds only in-frame ones; the method was immunoSEQ multiplex PCR. The repertoire table contains about 130,000 clones. Specimen: PBMCs. Every receptor here comes from a man aged 40-50 years in good health and CMV-seronegative. Each CDR3 is given with its conserved first and last residue. Each record gives: J gene, V gene, CDR3 protein.

TRBJ2-5	TRBV11-3	CASSPLLAGGRETQYF
TRBJ1-5	TRBV21-1	CASSKPLGTGTQGQPQHF
TRBJ2-5	TRBV4-2	CASSQESGRGAETQYF
TRBJ1-4	TRBV4-2	CASSQDPRSDEKLFF
TRBJ2-7	TRBV2	CARQGVGEQYF
TRBJ2-7	TRBV7-9	CASSYTGSSYEQYF
TRBJ2-7	TRBV2	CASNPAYSPYEQYF
TRBJ2-1	TRBV30	CAWTRLVHNEQFF
TRBJ2-7	TRBV7-8	CASSLGTVGARGYEQYF
NA	TRBV27	CASSPPLATVYEQYF
TRBJ2-7	TRBV29-1	CSATGTSGSYEQYF
TRBJ1-5	TRBV27	CASNSAAGSNQPQHF
TRBJ2-4	TRBV11-2	CASSHGGTKNIQYF
TRBJ1-5	TRBV6-1	CASSVRGQGGQPQHF
TRBJ2-6	TRBV7-3	CASSSAVIIPSGANVLTF
TRBJ2-6	TRBV28	CASSLPRQGGSGANVLTF
TRBJ1-2	TRBV4-1	CASSQPGQGTRLSGYTF
TRBJ1-5	TRBV7-9	CASSPKGASNQPQHF
TRBJ2-1	TRBV5-1	CASRYNSGNTYNEQFF
TRBJ1-5	TRBV6-4	CASSEGANQPQHF
TRBJ2-3	TRBV10-3	CAIALAGSDTQYF
TRBJ2-1	TRBV9	CASSVDRGAYNEQFF
TRBJ1-2	TRBV11-3	CASSLEGVVAYGYTF
TRBJ1-2	TRBV19	CASPPDSERDTNYGYTF
TRBJ2-7	TRBV5-1	CATITETSYEQYF
TRBJ2-7	TRBV7-9	CASSSGTSGRSDEQYF
TRBJ2-7	TRBV11-2	CASSTERGNYEQYF
TRBJ2-7	TRBV23-1	CASSQSAGYSSYEQYF
TRBJ2-1	TRBV7-6	CASSLTRLAGALGYNEQFF
TRBJ1-1	TRBV27	CASSSWGGDPEAFF
TRBJ1-2	TRBV2	CASRDSLLRDRISRGYTF
TRBJ1-2	TRBV6-5	CASSLKPDNYGYTF
TRBJ2-1	TRBV29-1	CSVRQRELDNEQFF
TRBJ2-6	TRBV29-1	CSVEDRSGANVLTF
TRBJ2-5	TRBV30	CAWSLTSSQETQYF
TRBJ2-2	TRBV7-9	CASRPGTANSNTGELFF
TRBJ2-1	TRBV7-6	CASSHTSGSTVEQFF
NA	TRBV7-3	CASSQPGGGHEQYF
TRBJ1-1	TRBV7-9	CASSLGGSVTEAFF
TRBJ1-2	TRBV4-2	CASSQGTGGGNGYTF
TRBJ2-2	TRBV5-6	CASTPLTRDTGELFF
TRBJ2-7	TRBV19	CASSSTTGGYEQYF
TRBJ2-5	TRBV4-2	CASSQDATGRIKTQYF
TRBJ2-1	TRBV6-1	CASSEGAGGRALGEQFF
TRBJ2-1	TRBV19	CASSAQRGGPLNEQFF
TRBJ1-2	TRBV4-3	CASSQGADFNYGYTF
TRBJ1-2	TRBV6-1	CASSRQGIPGYGYTF
TRBJ2-3	TRBV5-1	CASSKLVGVSGTDTQYF
TRBJ1-1	TRBV5-6	CASSFGGGDTEAFF
TRBJ2-5	TRBV5-4	CASSLEVADETQYF
TRBJ2-7	TRBV5-1	CASSPGVSSYEQYF